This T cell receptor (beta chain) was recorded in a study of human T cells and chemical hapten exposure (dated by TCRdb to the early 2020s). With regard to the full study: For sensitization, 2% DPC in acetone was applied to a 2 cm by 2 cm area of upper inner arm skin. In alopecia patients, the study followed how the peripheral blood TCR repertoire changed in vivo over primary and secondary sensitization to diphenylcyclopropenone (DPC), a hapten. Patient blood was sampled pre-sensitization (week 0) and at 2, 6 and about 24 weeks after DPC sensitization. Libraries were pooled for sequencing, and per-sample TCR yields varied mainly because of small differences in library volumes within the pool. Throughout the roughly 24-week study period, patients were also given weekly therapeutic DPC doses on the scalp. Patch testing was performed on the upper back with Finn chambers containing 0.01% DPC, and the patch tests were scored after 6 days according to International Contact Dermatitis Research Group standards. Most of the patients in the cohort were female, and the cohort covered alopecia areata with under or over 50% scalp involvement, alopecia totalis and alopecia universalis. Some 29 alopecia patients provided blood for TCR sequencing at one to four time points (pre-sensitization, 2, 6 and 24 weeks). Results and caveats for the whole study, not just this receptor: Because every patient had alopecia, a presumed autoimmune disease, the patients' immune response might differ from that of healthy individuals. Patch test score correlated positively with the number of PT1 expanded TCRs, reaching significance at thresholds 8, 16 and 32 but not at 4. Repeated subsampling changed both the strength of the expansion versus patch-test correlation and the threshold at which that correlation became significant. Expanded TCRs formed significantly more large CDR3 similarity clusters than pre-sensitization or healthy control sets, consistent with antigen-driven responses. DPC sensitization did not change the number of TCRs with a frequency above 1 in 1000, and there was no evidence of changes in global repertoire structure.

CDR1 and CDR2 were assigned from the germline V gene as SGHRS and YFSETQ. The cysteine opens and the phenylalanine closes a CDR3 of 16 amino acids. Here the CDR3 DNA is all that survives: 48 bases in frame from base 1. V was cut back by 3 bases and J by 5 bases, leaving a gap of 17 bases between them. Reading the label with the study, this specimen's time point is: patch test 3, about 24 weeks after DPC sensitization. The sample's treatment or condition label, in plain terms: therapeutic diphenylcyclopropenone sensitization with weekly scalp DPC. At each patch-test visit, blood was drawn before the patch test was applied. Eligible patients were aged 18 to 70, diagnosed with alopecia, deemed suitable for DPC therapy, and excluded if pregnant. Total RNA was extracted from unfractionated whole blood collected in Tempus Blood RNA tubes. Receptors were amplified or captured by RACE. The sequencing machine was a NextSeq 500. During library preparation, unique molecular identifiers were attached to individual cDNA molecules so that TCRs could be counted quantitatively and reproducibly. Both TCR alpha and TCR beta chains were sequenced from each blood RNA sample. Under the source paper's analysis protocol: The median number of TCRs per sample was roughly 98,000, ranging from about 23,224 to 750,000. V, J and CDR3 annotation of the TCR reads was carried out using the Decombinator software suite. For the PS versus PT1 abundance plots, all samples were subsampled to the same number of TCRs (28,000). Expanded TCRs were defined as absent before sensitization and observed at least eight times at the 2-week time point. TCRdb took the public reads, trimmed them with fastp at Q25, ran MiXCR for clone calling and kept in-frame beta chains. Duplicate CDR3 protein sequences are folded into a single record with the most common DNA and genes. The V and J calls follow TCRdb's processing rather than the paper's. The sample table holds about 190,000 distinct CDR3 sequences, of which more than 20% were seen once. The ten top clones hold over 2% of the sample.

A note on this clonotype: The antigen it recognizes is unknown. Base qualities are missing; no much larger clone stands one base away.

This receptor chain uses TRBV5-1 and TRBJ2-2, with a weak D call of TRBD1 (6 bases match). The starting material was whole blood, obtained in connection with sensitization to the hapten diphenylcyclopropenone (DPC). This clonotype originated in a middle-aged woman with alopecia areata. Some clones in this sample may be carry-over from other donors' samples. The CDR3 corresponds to CASSSRDTRGTGELFF. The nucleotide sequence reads TGCGCCAGCAGCTCCCGGGACACGAGGGGAACCGGGGAGCTGTTTTTT. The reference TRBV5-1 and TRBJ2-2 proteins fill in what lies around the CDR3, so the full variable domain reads KAGVTQTPRYLIKTRGQQVTLSCSPISGHRSVSWYQQTPGQGLQFLFEYFSETQRNKGNFPGRFSGRQFSNSRSEMNVSTLELGDSALYLCASSSRDTRGTGELFFGEGSRLTVL.